The sample holds one count of the clone carrying this TCR beta chain. Its antigen is unidentified. This record comes from a study of OX40 agonist ivuxolimab in advanced cancers. Study-level results: Some nonresponders also had low normalized T-cell clonal expansion.

Using immunoSEQ multiplex PCR, the repertoire was profiled, and TCRdb retains in-frame clones only, with some absent. The data show tens of thousands of clones, roughly 90% seen once. V trimming: 4 bases; J trimming: 1 base; junction bases outside the gene matches: 0. The CDR3 is made up of 14 amino acids. Germline V lookup: CDR1 LNHDA, CDR2 SQIVND (reference sequence). The starting material was CD4+ or CD8+ T cells sorted from blood, obtained in a trial of the OX40 agonist ivuxolimab. This receptor was obtained from an adult with an advanced solid tumor such as melanoma, head and neck, liver or kidney cancer. The chain uses TRBV19 and TRBJ2-2; 7 positions agree with TRBD1. CDR3: CASSRDRNTGELFF. The CDR3 nucleotides are TGTGCCAGTAGTAGGGACAGGAACACCGGGGAGCTGTTTTTT.